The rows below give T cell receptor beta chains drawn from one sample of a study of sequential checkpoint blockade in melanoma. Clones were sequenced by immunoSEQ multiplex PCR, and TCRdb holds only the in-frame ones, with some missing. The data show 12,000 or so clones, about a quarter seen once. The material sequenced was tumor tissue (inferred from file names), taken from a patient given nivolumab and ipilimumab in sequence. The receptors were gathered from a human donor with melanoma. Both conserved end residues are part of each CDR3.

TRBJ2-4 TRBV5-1 CASSLGGSDLDIQYF
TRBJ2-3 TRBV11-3 CASSLGQLTDTQYF
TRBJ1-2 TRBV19 CASVPDRDYGYTF
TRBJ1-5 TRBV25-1 CASSAPGGNQPQHF
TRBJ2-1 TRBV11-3 CASSLMDLSSYNEQFF
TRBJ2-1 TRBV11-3 CASSLNRASGNEQFF
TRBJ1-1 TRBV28 CASSTISGIAEAFF
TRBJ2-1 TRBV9 CASSPDDSSYNEQFF
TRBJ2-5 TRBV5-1 CASSLQVFTRETQYF
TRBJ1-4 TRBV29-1 CSVGSGPTNEKLFF
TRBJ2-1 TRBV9 CASSKTSAAGQEQFF
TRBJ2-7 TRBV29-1 CSVETGTSGAYEQYF
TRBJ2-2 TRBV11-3 CASSYRGRNTGELFF
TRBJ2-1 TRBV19 CASSQGGHGSYNEQFF
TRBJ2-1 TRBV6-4 CASSRLQGWSNEQFF
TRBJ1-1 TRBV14 CASSQAGALQTEAFF
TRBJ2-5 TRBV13 CASSLGSLAGAFAYQETQYF
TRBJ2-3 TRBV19 CASSIAGHSDTQYF
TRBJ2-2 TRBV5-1 CASSLEGGLTGELFF
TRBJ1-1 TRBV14 CASSPMAALNTEAFF
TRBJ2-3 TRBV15 CATSRGRHTDTQYF
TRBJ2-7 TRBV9 CASSVEGGGLAYEQYF
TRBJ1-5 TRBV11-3 CASSSDRGRQPQHF
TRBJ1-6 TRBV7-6 CASSLGGSLSPLHF
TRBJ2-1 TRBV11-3 CASSLDWSDYNEQFF
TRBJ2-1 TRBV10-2 CASSWTSQIDSYNEQFF
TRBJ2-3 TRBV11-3 CASSLEARGTDTQYF
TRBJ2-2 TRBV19 CASSIPGGQLFF